This entry lists 4 T cell receptor beta chains sequenced from one sample in a study of blood T cell repertoires in COVID-19. The data were produced by immunoSEQ multiplex PCR, yet TCRdb's version contains in-frame clones alone and is incomplete. Here the sample spans about 250,000 clones, approximately 86% being singletons. The source material was peripheral blood. The receptor set was obtained from an elderly man with acute or convalescent COVID-19.

The chain uses TRBV7-2 and TRBJ2-7; 7 bases line up with TRBD2. Unmatched junction bases numbered 6, after V lost 4 bases and J lost 3 bases. Germline V CDR1 and CDR2: SGHTA, FQGNSA. The CDR3 totals 14 residues. Here the CDR3 DNA reads TGTGCCAGCAGCTCCCCGGGACTAAGCTACGAGCAGTACTTC. It is translated as CASSSPGLSYEQYF.

The genes are TRBV4-3 and TRBJ2-1; possibly TRBD2 for D (6 bases). CDR1 is LGHNA and CDR2 is YSLEER in the germline V gene. V lost 0 bases to trimming and J lost 7 bases, with 16 bases between them. The CDR3 length is 16 residues. The CDR3 is CASSQEPETRFNEQFF. CDR3 sequence (DNA): TGCGCCAGCAGCCAAGAACCAGAGACTAGATTTAATGAGCAGTTCTTC.

The rearrangement links TRBV7-9 to TRBJ1-3, with D perhaps TRBD1 (5 bases). Germline V CDR1 and CDR2: SEHNR, FQNEAQ (reference sequence). V lost 1 base and J 2 bases, leaving 12 bases between the germline ends. CDR3 length: 16 amino acids. The CDR3 protein is CASSLGGPGAGNTIYF. CDR3 DNA sequence: TGTGCCAGCAGCTTAGGGGGCCCGGGGGCTGGAAACACCATATATTTT.

This rearrangement joins TRBV5-6 to TRBJ1-2, with D perhaps TRBD1 (5 bases). The germline CDR1 and CDR2 sequences are SGHDT and YYEEEE. V was pared by 0 bases and J by 3 bases, with 15 bases between. The CDR3 length is 16 residues. CDR3 region: CASSLGREGRDYGYTF. CDR3 nucleotide sequence: TGTGCCAGCAGCTTGGGGAGGGAGGGGCGAGACTATGGCTACACCTTC.